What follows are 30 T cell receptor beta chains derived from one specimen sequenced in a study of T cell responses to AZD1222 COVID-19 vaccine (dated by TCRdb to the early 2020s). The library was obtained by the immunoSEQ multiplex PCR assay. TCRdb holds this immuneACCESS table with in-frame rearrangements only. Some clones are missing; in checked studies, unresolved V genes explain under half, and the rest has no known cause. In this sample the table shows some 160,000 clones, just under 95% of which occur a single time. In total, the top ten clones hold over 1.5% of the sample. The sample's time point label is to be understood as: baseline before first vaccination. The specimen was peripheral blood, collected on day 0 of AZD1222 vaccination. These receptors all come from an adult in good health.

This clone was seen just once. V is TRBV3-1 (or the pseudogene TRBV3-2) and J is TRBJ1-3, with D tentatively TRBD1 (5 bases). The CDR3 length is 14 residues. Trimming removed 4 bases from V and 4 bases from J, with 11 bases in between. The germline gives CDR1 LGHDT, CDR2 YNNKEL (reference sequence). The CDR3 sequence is CASSLRGVGNTIYF. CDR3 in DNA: TGTGCCAGCAGCCTCCGGGGGGTGGGAAACACCATATATTTT.

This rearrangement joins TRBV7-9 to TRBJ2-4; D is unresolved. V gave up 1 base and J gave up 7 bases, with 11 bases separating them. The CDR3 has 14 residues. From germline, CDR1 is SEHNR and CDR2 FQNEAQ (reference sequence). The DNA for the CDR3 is TGTGCCAGCAGCTTAGAGACAAGAGGTAACATTCAGTACTTC. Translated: CASSLETRGNIQYF.

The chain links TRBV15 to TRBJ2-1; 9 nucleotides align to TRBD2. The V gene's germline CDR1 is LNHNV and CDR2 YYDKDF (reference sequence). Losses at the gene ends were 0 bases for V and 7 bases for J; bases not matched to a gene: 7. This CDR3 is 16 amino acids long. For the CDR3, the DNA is TGTGCCACCAGCAGAGAGGGCGGGGGGGCCGGTAATGAGCAGTTCTTC. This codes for CATSREGGGAGNEQFF.

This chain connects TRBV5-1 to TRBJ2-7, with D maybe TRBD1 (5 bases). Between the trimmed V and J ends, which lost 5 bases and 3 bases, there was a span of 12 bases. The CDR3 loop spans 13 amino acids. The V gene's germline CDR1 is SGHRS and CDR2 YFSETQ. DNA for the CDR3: TGCGCCAGCAGTGTGACAGCCCTCTACGAGCAGTACTTC. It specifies CASSVTALYEQYF.

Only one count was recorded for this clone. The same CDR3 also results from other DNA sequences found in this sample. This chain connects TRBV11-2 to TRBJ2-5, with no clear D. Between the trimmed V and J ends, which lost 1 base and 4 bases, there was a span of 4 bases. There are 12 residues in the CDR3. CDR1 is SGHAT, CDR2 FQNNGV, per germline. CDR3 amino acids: CASSLARETQYF. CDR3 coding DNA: TGTGCCAGCAGCTTAGCCCGAGAGACCCAGTACTTC.

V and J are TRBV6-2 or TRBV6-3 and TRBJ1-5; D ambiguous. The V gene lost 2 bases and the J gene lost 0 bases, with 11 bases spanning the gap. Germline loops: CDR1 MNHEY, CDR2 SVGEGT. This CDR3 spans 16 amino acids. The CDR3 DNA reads TGTGCCAGCAGTTACGCGGGAACGATTAGCAATCAGCCCCAGCATTTT. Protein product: CASSYAGTISNQPQHF.

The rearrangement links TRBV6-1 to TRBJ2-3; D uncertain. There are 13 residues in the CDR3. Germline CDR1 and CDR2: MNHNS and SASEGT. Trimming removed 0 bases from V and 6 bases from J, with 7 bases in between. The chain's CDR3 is CASSEALRDTQYF. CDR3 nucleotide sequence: TGTGCCAGCAGTGAAGCGCTTAGGGATACGCAGTATTTT.

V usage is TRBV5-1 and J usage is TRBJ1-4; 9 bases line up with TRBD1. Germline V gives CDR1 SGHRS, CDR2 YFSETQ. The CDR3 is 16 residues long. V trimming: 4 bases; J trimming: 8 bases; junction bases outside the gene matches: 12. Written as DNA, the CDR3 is TGCGCCAGCAGCCCCACCACGGGACAGGGAGGAGAAAAACTGTTTTTT. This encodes CASSPTTGQGGEKLFF.

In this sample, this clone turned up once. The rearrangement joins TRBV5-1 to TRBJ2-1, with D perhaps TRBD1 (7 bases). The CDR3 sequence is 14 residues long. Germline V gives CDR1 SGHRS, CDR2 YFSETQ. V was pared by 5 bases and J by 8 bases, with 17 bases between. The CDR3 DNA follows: TGCGCCAGCAGTTGGCAGGGGGGTGGCGATGAGCAGTTCTTC. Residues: CASSWQGGGDEQFF.

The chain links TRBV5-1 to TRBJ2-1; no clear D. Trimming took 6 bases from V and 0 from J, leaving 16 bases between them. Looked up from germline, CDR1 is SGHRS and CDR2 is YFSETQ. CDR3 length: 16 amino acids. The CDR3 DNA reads TGCGCCAGCAACCCCTCGGTCGGTAGCTCCTACAATGAGCAGTTCTTC. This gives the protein CASNPSVGSSYNEQFF.

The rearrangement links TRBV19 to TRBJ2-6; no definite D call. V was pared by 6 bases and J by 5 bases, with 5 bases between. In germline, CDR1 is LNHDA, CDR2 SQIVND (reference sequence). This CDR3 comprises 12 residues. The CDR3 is CASSRRANVLTF. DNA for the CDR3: TGTGCCAGTAGCCGGCGGGCCAACGTCCTGACTTTC.

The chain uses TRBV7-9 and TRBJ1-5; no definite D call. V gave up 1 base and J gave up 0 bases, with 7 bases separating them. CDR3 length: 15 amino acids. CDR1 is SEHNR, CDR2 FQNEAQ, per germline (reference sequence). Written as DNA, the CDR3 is TGTGCCAGCAGCTTAGGAGGACTTAGCAATCAGCCCCAGCATTTT. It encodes CASSLGGLSNQPQHF.

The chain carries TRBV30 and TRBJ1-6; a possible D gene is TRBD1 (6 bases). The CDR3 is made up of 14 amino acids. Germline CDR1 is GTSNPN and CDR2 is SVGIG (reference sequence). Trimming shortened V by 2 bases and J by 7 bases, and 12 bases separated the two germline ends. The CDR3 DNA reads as TGTGCCTGGAGTCCTATTACAGGGAATTCACCCCTCCACTTT. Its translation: CAWSPITGNSPLHF. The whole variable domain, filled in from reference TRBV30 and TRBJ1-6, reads SQTIHQWPATLVQPVGSPLSLECTVEGTSNPNLYWYRQAAGRGLQLLFYSVGIGQISSEVPQNLSASRPQDRQFILSSKKLLLSDSGFYLCAWSPITGNSPLHFGNGTRLTVT.

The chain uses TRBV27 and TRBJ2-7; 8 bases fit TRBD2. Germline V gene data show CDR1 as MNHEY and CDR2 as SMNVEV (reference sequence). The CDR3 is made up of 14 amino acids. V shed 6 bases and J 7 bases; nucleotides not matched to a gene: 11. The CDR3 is CASSRPGGGGEQYF. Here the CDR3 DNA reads TGTGCCAGCAGCCGCCCCGGGGGGGGAGGAGAGCAGTACTTC.

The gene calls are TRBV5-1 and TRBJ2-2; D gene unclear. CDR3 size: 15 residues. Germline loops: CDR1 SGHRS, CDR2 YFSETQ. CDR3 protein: CASRKGGENTGELFF. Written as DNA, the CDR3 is TGCGCGTCCCGAAAGGGCGGAGAGAACACCGGGGAGCTGTTTTTT. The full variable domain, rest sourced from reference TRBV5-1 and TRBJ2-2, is KAGVTQTPRYLIKTRGQQVTLSCSPISGHRSVSWYQQTPGQGLQFLFEYFSETQRNKGNFPGRFSGRQFSNSRSEMNVSTLELGDSALYLCASRKGGENTGELFFGEGSRLTVL.

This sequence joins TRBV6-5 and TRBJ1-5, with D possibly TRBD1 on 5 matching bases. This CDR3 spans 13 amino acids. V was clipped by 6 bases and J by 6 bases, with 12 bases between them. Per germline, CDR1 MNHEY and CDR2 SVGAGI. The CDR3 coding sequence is TGTGCCAGCAGGAGGGACGGCACTCAGCCCCAGCATTTT. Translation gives CASRRDGTQPQHF.

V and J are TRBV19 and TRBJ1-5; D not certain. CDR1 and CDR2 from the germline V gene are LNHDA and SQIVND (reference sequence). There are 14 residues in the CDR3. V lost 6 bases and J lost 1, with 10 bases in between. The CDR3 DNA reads TGTGCCAGTAGCCCCTGGGGAAGCAATCAGCCCCAGCATTTT. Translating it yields CASSPWGSNQPQHF.

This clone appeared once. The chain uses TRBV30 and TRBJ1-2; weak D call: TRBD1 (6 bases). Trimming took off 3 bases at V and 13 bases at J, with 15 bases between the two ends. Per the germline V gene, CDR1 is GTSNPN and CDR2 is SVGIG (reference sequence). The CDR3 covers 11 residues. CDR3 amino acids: CAWSAPGDRTF. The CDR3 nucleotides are TGTGCCTGGAGCGCCCCAGGGGATCGCACCTTC.

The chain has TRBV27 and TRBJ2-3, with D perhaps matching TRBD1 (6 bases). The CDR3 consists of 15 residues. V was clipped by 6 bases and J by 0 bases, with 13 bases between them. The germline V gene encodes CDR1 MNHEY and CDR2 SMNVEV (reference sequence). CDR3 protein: CASSPTTGSTDTQYF. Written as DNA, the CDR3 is TGTGCCAGCAGCCCGACTACAGGGAGCACAGATACGCAGTATTTT.

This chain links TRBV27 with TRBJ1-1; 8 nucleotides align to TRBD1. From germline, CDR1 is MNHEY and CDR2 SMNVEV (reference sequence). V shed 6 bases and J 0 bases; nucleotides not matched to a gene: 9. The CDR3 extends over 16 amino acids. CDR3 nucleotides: TGTGCCAGCAGGACCGGACAGGGACAAATGAACACTGAAGCTTTCTTT. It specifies CASRTGQGQMNTEAFF.

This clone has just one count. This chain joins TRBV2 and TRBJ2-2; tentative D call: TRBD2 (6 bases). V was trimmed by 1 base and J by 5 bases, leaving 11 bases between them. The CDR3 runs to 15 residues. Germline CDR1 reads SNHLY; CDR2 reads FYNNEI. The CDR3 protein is CASSEDGGGTGELFF. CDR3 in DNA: TGTGCCAGCAGTGAAGACGGGGGAGGAACCGGGGAGCTGTTTTTT.

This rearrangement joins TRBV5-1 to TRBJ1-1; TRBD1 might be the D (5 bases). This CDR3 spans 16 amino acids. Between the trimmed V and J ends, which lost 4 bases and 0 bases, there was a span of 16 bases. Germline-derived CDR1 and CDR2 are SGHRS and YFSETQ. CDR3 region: CASSPGGSNLNTEAFF. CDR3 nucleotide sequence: TGCGCCAGCAGCCCGGGGGGGTCAAATTTGAACACTGAAGCTTTCTTT.

The CDR3 nucleotides read TGTGCCAGTTTGGATACAGGAAACTATGGCTACACCTTC. It is translated as CASLDTGNYGYTF. The chain couples TRBV2 to TRBJ1-2; possibly TRBD1 for D (5 bases). Between the trimmed V and J ends, which lost 9 bases and 2 bases, there was a span of 13 bases. The CDR3 loop spans 13 amino acids. Germline V lookup: CDR1 SNHLY, CDR2 FYNNEI.

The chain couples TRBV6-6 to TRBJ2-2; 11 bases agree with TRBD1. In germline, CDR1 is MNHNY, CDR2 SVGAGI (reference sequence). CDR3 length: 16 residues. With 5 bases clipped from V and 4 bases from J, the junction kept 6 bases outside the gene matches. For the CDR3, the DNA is TGTGCCAGCAGTCGGGACAGGGGGACTTCCACCGGGGAGCTGTTTTTT. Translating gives CASSRDRGTSTGELFF.

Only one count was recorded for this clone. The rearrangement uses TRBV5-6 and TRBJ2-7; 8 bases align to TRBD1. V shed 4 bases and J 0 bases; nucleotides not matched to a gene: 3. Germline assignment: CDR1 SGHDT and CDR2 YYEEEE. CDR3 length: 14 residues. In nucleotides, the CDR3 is TGTGCCAGCAGCCAGGGGGCCCCCTCCTACGAGCAGTACTTC. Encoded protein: CASSQGAPSYEQYF. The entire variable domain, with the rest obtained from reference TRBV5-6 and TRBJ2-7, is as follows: DAGVTQSPTHLIKTRGQQVTLRCSPKSGHDTVSWYQQALGQGPQFIFQYYEEEERQRGNFPDRFSGHQFPNYSSELNVNALLLGDSALYLCASSQGAPSYEQYFGPGTRLTVT.

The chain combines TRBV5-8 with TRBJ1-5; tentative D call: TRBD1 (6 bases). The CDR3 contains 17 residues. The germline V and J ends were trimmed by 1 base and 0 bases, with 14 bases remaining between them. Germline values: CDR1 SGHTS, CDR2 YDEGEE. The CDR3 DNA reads TGTGCCAGCAGCTTGACCCGTGGACAGCTTAGCAATCAGCCCCAGCATTTT. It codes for CASSLTRGQLSNQPQHF.

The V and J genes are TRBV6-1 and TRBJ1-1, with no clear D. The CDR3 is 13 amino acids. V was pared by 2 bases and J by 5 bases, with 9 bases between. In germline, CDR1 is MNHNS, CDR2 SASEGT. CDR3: CASSEWPETEAFF. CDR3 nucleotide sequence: TGTGCCAGCAGTGAATGGCCGGAGACTGAAGCTTTCTTT.

Written as DNA, the CDR3 is TGTGCCAGCATAGCGGGAGGCAATGAGCAGTTCTTC. Protein: CASIAGGNEQFF. This chain connects TRBV19 to TRBJ2-1, with 10 nucleotides matching TRBD2. CDR3 length equals 12 residues. The V gene end was trimmed by 9 bases and the J gene end by 6 bases; junction bases not matched to a gene: 2. Germline lookup yields CDR1 LNHDA and CDR2 SQIVND (reference sequence).

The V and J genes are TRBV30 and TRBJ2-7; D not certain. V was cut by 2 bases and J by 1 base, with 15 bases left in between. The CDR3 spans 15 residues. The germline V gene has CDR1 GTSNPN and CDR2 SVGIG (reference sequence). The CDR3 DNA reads TGTGCCTGGAGTCGGATAGGGCAGGCGTCCTACGAGCAGTACTTC. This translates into CAWSRIGQASYEQYF.

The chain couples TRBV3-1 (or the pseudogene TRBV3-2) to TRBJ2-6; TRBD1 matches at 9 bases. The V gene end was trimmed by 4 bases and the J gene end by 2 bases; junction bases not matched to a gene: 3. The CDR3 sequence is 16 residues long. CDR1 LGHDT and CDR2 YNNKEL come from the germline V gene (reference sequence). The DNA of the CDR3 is TGTGCCAGCAGCCCCCGGACAGGGGCTGGGGCCAACGTCCTGACTTTC. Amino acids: CASSPRTGAGANVLTF.